The entry below gives a single TCR beta chain sequence along with its context. The antigen this receptor binds is unknown. No much larger clone exists at a distance of one base, and base qualities are not known. TCRbeta CDR3 regions were amplified from genomic DNA using the immunoSEQ Assay, a bias-controlled multiplex PCR. The original methods were these. The number of nucleated cells in each sample was estimated from the amplification of reference gene primers within the assay. To quantify the absolute abundance of each unique TCRbeta CDR3 rearrangement, sequence reads were collapsed and filtered. For each sample, productive Simpson clonality was calculated as the square root of Simpson's diversity index across productive rearrangements. TCRdb carries this immuneACCESS record with in-frame sequences only. Its versions omit some clonotypes, under half of them owing to an unresolved V gene in the studies checked, with the rest unexplained. That table is the source of V, J and clone size, and D and trimming were worked out from the DNA. The sample includes tens of thousands of clones, with roughly 85% observed a single time. The ten largest clonotypes hold 10% to 15% of the sample.

The collaborating institutions used their own protocols to collect whole blood in K2EDTA tubes. Collaborator samples were shipped for TCRbeta analysis as frozen whole blood, isolated PBMCs, or DNA extracted from either sample type. This entry is derived from a study of blood T cell repertoires in COVID-19 (dated by TCRdb to 2019 to 2021). General notes on the study: The collaborator samples originated in the United States, Italy and Spain and spanned the acute and convalescent phases of COVID-19. Where available, HLA class I and class II types were obtained from metadata supplied by the sample provider rather than from assay-based typing. The repertoires were made available in a free public database intended to serve as a resource for research on the immune response to SARS-CoV-2. The sample metadata nearly always contained a de-identified subject ID, COVID-19 status, age in years and sex. The dataset comprised deeply sampled blood TCRbeta repertoires from subjects exposed to, actively infected with, or recovered from COVID-19. The samples were drawn from two sources: the first 160 participants of the ongoing ImmuneRACE study, and 1,000 to 1,500 subjects contributed by 6 global collaborators. The material from the prospective study consisted of cDNA or gDNA derived from T cells, B-cell-depleted T cells, or PBMCs. The investigation overall reported the following: The quantity of clinical and demographic metadata differed by source and by participant and was supplied without curation.

The CDR3, cysteine through phenylalanine, is 15 amino acids long. Solely the CDR3 DNA is kept, with 45 bases framed from the first base. The germline ends are 15 bases apart after V is trimmed by 7 bases and J by 1 base. From the germline V gene, CDR1 is SGHRS and CDR2 is YFSETQ. The chain was built from TRBV5-1 and TRBJ2-1, and TRBD2 may be the D gene, going by 6 matching bases. This sequence originates from a human donor in a cohort sampled during active COVID-19. The specimen sequenced was peripheral blood. This receptor carries the CDR3 CASQPTGESYNEQFF. The nucleotide sequence is TGCGCCAGCCAACCTACGGGGGAATCCTACAATGAGCAGTTCTTC.